The present T cell receptor beta chain was sequenced within a study of blood T cell repertoires in COVID-19. Study-wide background: Nucleic acid was either cDNA or gDNA, and it came from T cells, B-cell-depleted T cells, or PBMCs.

This clone has only one observation. Participant ages covered about 18 to 100 years across 25 or so US areas. Recovered status in Cohort 3 required two negative PCRs, clearance, or symptom resolution. Method: immunoSEQ multiplex PCR; TCRdb's copy keeps in-frame clones and lacks some. Among about 180,000 clones listed, more than 65% were seen once. V lost 2 bases to trimming and J lost 3 bases, with 14 bases between them. CDR3 length: 15 amino acids. Germline V lookup: CDR1 GTSNPN, CDR2 SVGIG (reference sequence). The chain combines TRBV30 with TRBJ2-1; perhaps TRBD1 as D (6 bases). The clonotype comes from a man in his fifties or sixties who had recovered from COVID-19. The sequenced sample consisted of PBMCs or T cells enriched from blood (not recorded which). DNA of the CDR3: TGTGCCTGGAGTCGGGGCCAGGGGAACTACAATGAGCAGTTCTTC. Its translation is CAWSRGQGNYNEQFF. The entire variable domain, with the rest obtained from reference TRBV30 and TRBJ2-1, is as follows: SQTIHQWPATLVQPVGSPLSLECTVEGTSNPNLYWYRQAAGRGLQLLFYSVGIGQISSEVPQNLSASRPQDRQFILSSKKLLLSDSGFYLCAWSRGQGNYNEQFFGPGTRLTVL.